This T cell receptor beta chain was identified in a study of blood T cell repertoires in COVID-19. Germline-derived CDR1 and CDR2 are DFQATT and SNEGSKA (reference sequence). V trimming: 3 bases; J trimming: 4 bases; junction bases outside the gene matches: 5. CDR3 size: 15 residues. TCRdb's copy holds only in-frame clones and misses some; the assay was immunoSEQ multiplex PCR. The sample has a few hundred thousand clones, about 90% seen once. The sample consisted of PBMCs or T cells enriched from blood (not recorded which). This TCR derives from a woman younger than 35 with acute COVID-19. The chain combines TRBV20-1 with TRBJ2-1, with 11 bases fitting TRBD2. CDR3 sequence: CSASRGLAEYNEQFF. As DNA, the CDR3 is TGCAGTGCTAGTCGGGGACTAGCGGAGTACAATGAGCAGTTCTTC.